Listed below are T cell receptor beta chains from one sample, sequenced in a study of human T cells and chemical hapten exposure. MiXCR, run by TCRdb on the RACE reads, gives a single entry per CDR3 protein. The table includes about 89,000 distinct CDR3 sequences, approximately 11% detected once. The sequencing used whole blood, collected in connection with sensitization to the hapten diphenylcyclopropenone (DPC). Source of these receptors: a woman aged 55-69 years with alopecia areata. Some clones in this sample may be carry-over from other donors' samples. Each CDR3 is given without its conserved first and last residue. Each record gives: V gene, CDR3 length, J gene, CDR3 protein.

TRBV7-9,13,TRBJ1-2,ASSLRTSRSYGYT
TRBV3-1,12,TRBJ1-1,ASSQDGGRTEAF
TRBV7-8,13,TRBJ2-1,ASSLDGQAFNEQF
TRBV7-8,12,TRBJ2-5,ASSLGLAVETQY
TRBV29-1,11,TRBJ1-1,SVPPSRNTEAF
TRBV15,12,TRBJ2-2,ATERGQRTGELF
TRBV6-5,11,TRBJ2-4,ASSPGLQNIQY
TRBV18,13,TRBJ2-7,ASSPKGQGAQEQY
TRBV3-1,12,TRBJ2-1,ASSLRDGYNEQF
TRBV6-5,14,TRBJ2-3,ASSYSIAESTDTQY
TRBV18,14,TRBJ2-7,ASSPPHGRVVHEQY
TRBV7-2,10,TRBJ1-1,ASSLLRAEAF
TRBV12-3/TRBV12-4,11,TRBJ2-5,ASSFGVQETQY
TRBV20-1,13,TRBJ1-5,SASYQGAGYQPQH
TRBV21-1,11,TRBJ2-7,ASSTLAGYEQY
TRBV2,13,TRBJ2-3,ASTFGGGPPDTQY
TRBV28,12,TRBJ2-7,ASNLSGKGYEQY
TRBV7-9,14,TRBJ2-1,ASSWRTGASYNEQF
TRBV6-6,12,TRBJ1-4,ASSYWGGHEKLF
TRBV29-1,11,TRBJ2-3,SVGGVGTDTQY
TRBV9,15,TRBJ2-1,ASSVGRSSGGYNEQF
TRBV3-1,10,TRBJ1-5,ASSQDGQPQH
TRBV20-1,11,TRBJ1-6,SARQGYNSPLH
TRBV6-5,17,TRBJ1-3,ASSYSPRGESNSGNTIY
TRBV7-9,10,TRBJ2-7,ASSLESREQY
TRBV4-1,16,TRBJ1-3,ASSQSVGRQGRGNTIY
TRBV5-1,12,TRBJ1-1,ASSLQEGRTEAF
TRBV12-3/TRBV12-4,12,TRBJ1-5,ASSLQTSNQPQH
TRBV12-3/TRBV12-4,12,TRBJ1-5,ASSGDRGNQPQH
TRBV5-6,13,TRBJ1-4,ASSITGATNEKLF
TRBV10-3,12,TRBJ1-1,ASRQVGVNTEAF
TRBV2,13,TRBJ2-5,ASSQEGLARETQY
TRBV12-3/TRBV12-4,13,TRBJ2-7,ASSRTGGNVKEQY
TRBV24-1,15,TRBJ2-2,ATSDSFAGSNTGELF
TRBV5-1,12,TRBJ1-5,ASSLGQENQPQH
TRBV7-9,11,TRBJ1-2,ASSPGIWYGYT